Presented here are 12 T cell receptor beta chains from one specimen sequenced in a study of T cells in localized non-small cell lung cancer. Some clones are missing from TCRdb's copy, which holds only in-frame ones; the method was immunoSEQ multiplex PCR. The table records tens of thousands of clones, 87% of them present only once. Sequencing was performed on peripheral blood, taken before any cancer treatment. The receptors shown here come from a man aged 40 to 70 with stage I squamous cell lung carcinoma.

J is TRBJ1-6 and V is TRBV5-6; unclear D gene. Trimming pared 0 bases from V and 11 bases from J, leaving 9 bases between. The CDR3 loop spans 13 amino acids. CDR1 and CDR2 (germline): SGHDT, YYEEEE. The CDR3 loop reads CASSLEFRAPLHF. The CDR3 bases are TGTGCCAGCAGCTTGGAGTTCAGAGCACCCCTCCACTTT.

This chain uses TRBV7-8 with TRBJ2-1; unclear D gene. The germline V and J ends were trimmed by 5 bases and 7 bases, with 12 bases remaining between them. CDR3 length equals 13 residues. Germline CDR1 SGHVS, CDR2 FQNEAQ. The CDR3 DNA reads TGTGCCAGCAGCGCGCAATTTTGGAATGAGCAGTTCTTC. It is translated as CASSAQFWNEQFF.

The rearrangement links TRBV18 to TRBJ2-6; D gene ambiguous. Germline V gives CDR1 KGHSH, CDR2 LQKENI. The length of the CDR3 is 16 residues. V lost 3 bases, J lost 1 base, and 10 bases lay in between. CDR3 coding DNA: TGTGCCAGCTCACCTGGGATGAATTCTGGGGCCAACGTCCTGACTTTC. It is translated as CASSPGMNSGANVLTF.

V gene TRBV5-1 combines with J gene TRBJ1-2; D is unresolved. The germline V gene encodes CDR1 SGHRS and CDR2 YFSETQ. This CDR3 spans 14 amino acids. V was pared by 0 bases and J by 1 base, with 7 bases between. The CDR3 DNA is TGCGCCAGCAGCTTGGATTCGAGTAACTATGGCTACACCTTC. Translation: CASSLDSSNYGYTF.

V gene TRBV5-6 combines with J gene TRBJ2-7, with TRBD2 matching over 11 bases. V shed 4 bases, J shed 2 bases, and the junction held 5 bases outside the gene matches. Per germline, CDR1 SGHDT and CDR2 YYEEEE. The CDR3 consists of 15 residues. CDR3 DNA: TGTGCCAGCAGCCTTAGCGGGGGGGCGCCCTACGAGCAGTACTTC. This translates into CASSLSGGAPYEQYF.

The gene calls are TRBV15 and TRBJ1-5; D call uncertain. The V end lost 3 bases, the J end lost 3 bases, and 9 bases lay between the germline ends. The CDR3 is made up of 14 amino acids. Looked up from germline, CDR1 is LNHNV and CDR2 is YYDKDF (reference sequence). In nucleotides, the CDR3 is TGTGCCACCAGCAGGGGAGAGGCCAATCAGCCCCAGCATTTT. This gives the protein CATSRGEANQPQHF.

J is TRBJ1-1 and V is TRBV27, with a weak D call TRBD1 (5 bases). Trimming took 6 bases from V and 4 from J, leaving 24 bases between them. Looked up from germline, CDR1 is MNHEY and CDR2 is SMNVEV (reference sequence). CDR3 length: 17 residues. In DNA, the CDR3 is TGTGCCAGCAGCAACATAGGGGTTAAGGGACCAGCCACTGAAGCTTTCTTT. Translated: CASSNIGVKGPATEAFF.

The chain links TRBV28 to TRBJ2-3; no clear D. V lost 3 bases, J lost 2 bases, and 3 bases lay in between. Germline CDR1 reads MDHEN; CDR2 reads SYDVKM. The CDR3 spans 12 residues. CDR3 sequence reads: CASSFSTDTQYF. CDR3 DNA sequence: TGTGCCAGCAGTTTCTCCACAGATACGCAGTATTTT.

DNA for the CDR3: TGTGCCAGTAGTGTCGGACAGTTTACTGAAGCTTTCTTT. The encoded protein is CASSVGQFTEAFF. The chain couples TRBV19 to TRBJ1-1; a possible D gene is TRBD1 (6 bases). The CDR3 loop spans 13 amino acids. V was cut by 5 bases and J by 5 bases, with 12 bases left in between. From germline, CDR1 is LNHDA and CDR2 SQIVND (reference sequence).

This clone was counted a single time. V gene TRBV19 combines with J gene TRBJ2-1, with 14 bases fitting TRBD2. There are 15 residues in the CDR3. The trim removed 2 bases at V and 9 bases at J, leaving 3 bases unmatched. CDR1 is LNHDA and CDR2 is SQIVND in the germline V gene (reference sequence). As DNA, the CDR3 is TGTGCCAGTAGTATAAGACTAGCGGGGGGGCTTGAGCAGTTCTTC. It codes for CASSIRLAGGLEQFF.

The CDR3 reads CASSGTAKSYEQYF. DNA of the CDR3: TGTGCCAGCAGTGGAACAGCTAAATCCTACGAGCAGTACTTC. The chain joins TRBV2 to TRBJ2-7; D not certain. The CDR3 has 14 amino acids. Per germline, CDR1 SNHLY and CDR2 FYNNEI. V was clipped by 4 bases and J by 1 base, with 11 bases between them.

The V gene is TRBV4-2, the J gene TRBJ2-3, with 12 bases aligning to TRBD2. This CDR3 is 16 amino acids long. V lost 1 base to trimming and J lost 9 bases; unmatched junction nucleotides: 8. The germline gives CDR1 LGHNA, CDR2 YNFKEQ. The CDR3 sequence is CASSQVATSGGQTQYF. The DNA for the CDR3 is TGTGCCAGCAGCCAAGTGGCGACTAGCGGGGGACAAACGCAGTATTTT.